Below, 2 T cell receptor beta chains from the same sample are listed, as sequenced in a study of CD4 and CD8 cells across lung adenocarcinoma regions. Each CDR3 protein gets one entry after TCRdb re-called the PCR reads with MiXCR. The profile shows approximately 9,000 distinct CDR3 sequences, approximately 48% of them singletons. The sample consisted of CD4+ T cells from the margin of a lung tumor. These receptors were collected from a female donor with lung adenocarcinoma. The CD4 and CD8 labels of this study may be unreliable.

This clonotype came up a few times. The chain employs TRBV20-1 and TRBJ2-3; 10 bases match TRBD2. CDR1 DFQATT and CDR2 SNEGSKA come from the germline V gene (reference sequence). CDR3 length: 15 residues. DNA for the CDR3: TGCAGCCGAGGCGGGCAGCGGGAGGGGGTAGATACGCAGTATTTT. Protein: CSRGGQREGVDTQYF.

This clonotype was recorded many times. V and J are TRBV4-1 and TRBJ2-3; 7 nucleotides align to TRBD1. V shed 4 bases and J 3 bases; nucleotides not matched to a gene: 13. Per germline, CDR1 MGHRA and CDR2 YSYEKL. The CDR3 runs to 17 residues. As DNA, the CDR3 is TGCGCCAGCAGCCGATATTTAGGACAGGCCTTTACAGATACGCAGTATTTT. It codes for CASSRYLGQAFTDTQYF.